This T cell receptor (beta chain) emerged from a study of Graves' ophthalmopathy and Graves' hyperthyroidism (dated by TCRdb to about 2018). A note on the overall study: Peripheral blood was collected at initial diagnosis, before any treatment. The study used signatures of the TCR beta repertoire to tell Graves' ophthalmopathy apart from Graves' hyperthyroidism and to predict which patients would progress to ophthalmopathy. In total, approximately 130 blood samples were TCR-sequenced: roughly 45 ophthalmopathy, some 75 hyperthyroidism and approximately 17 hyperthyroidism-to-ophthalmopathy patients. A discovery set of 90 to 100 patients (approximately 45 ophthalmopathy, around 57 stable hyperthyroidism) was enrolled to explore V-J signatures distinguishing ophthalmopathy from hyperthyroidism. An independent validation cohort was composed of around 19 hyperthyroidism patients and roughly 16 patients who later progressed from hyperthyroidism to ophthalmopathy. In about six hyperthyroidism patients, T-cell repertoires of thyroid tissue and blood were compared. Once sampling was done, hyperthyroidism patients were given methimazole at a starting dose of 30 mg daily, while ophthalmopathy patients were given high-dose intravenous methylprednisolone. The roughly 100 discovery patients were randomly divided into training and test sets at a 7:3 ratio. What the authors observed across the whole study: In validation, the model predicted ophthalmopathy progression with less than 71% sensitivity and 72.22% specificity; 12 predicted patients were CT-confirmed with GO in a median of 6.5 months. Sample size was not predetermined statistically, and investigators were not blinded to group allocation. In cross-validation, the 13-signature model distinguished ophthalmopathy from stable hyperthyroidism with 85% to 90% sensitivity and around 81% specificity, and in the test set the corresponding values were roughly 80% and 76%. Among expanded thyroid clonotypes with frequency above 0.001, most also showed up in blood, which suggests that blood repertoires may reflect the thyroid immune response.

For repertoire sequencing, TCR beta CDR3 regions were amplified from RNA transcripts. The first round was an RT-PCR using HTBI primers with the Qiagen OneStep RT-PCR kit, and this first round was followed by a second-round multiplex PCR, then size selection and purification. The libraries underwent paired-end sequencing with 100 bp reads on an Illumina HiSeq2000. The study's processing was this. Reads were processed with SOAPnuke, discarding reads with adapters, uncalled bases, mean Phred below 15, or no exact constant-primer or identifier match. High-quality paired reads were merged with COPE v1.2.5. Each unique nucleotide sequence was treated as a clonotype, and MiTCR v1.1 was used to align the clonotypes to the IMGT TRB V, D and J references. Analysis was restricted to V-J combinations with a frequency above 0.0001, which covered about 99% of repertoires. A TCR clonal expansion and chaos score per V-J combination was defined as the ratio of F50 clonal expansion to chaos observed in the TCRdist matrix. Welch's t-statistics and random forest were used to reduce features to more than ten V-J combinations, which were fed into a naive Bayes classifier. The similarity between thyroid and blood repertoires was quantified using the Morisita-Horn index. Using fastp trimming at Q25 and MiXCR clonotype assembly, TCRdb reanalyzed the public sequencing data and kept in-frame beta chains. Here each entry gathers all rows of one CDR3 protein and keeps the most common genes and DNA. The V and J calls here are based on TCRdb, not the publication. The sample data list about 370,000 distinct CDR3 sequences, and about 18% of these were observed just once. Approximately 1.4% of the sample lies in the top ten.

V is trimmed back by 5 bases and J by 5 bases, and the junction contains 5 bases that no gene match accounts for. CDR1 and CDR2, per the germline V gene, are MDHEN and SYDVKM. Counted from cysteine to phenylalanine, this CDR3 has 14 amino acids. Only the CDR3 part of the read is kept: 42 bases, read in frame from the first base. Ophthalmopathy patients were characterized by moderately to severely active disease, a Clinical Activity Score of at least 3, a NOSPECS grade of at least 4, and a disease duration under 3 months. Anyone with other autoimmune diseases, uncontrolled infections, pregnancy or lactation was excluded from the study. Clinical symptoms, serum thyroxine, TRAb, thyroid ultrasound and orbital computed tomography formed the basis of the diagnosis. Using Ficoll-Paque density gradient centrifugation, PBMCs were isolated from about 9.2 ml of fresh peripheral blood. Trizol reagent was used to extract the total RNA, and its quality was then checked on an Agilent 2100 Bioanalyzer.

Many counts were recorded for this clonotype. Its antigen is still unknown. It has no much larger one-base neighbor in the sample; base qualities were not kept. This receptor was obtained from a woman under 30 with Graves' ophthalmopathy. Donor details come from another sample of the same person, matched by shared clones. The rearrangement joined TRBV28 to TRBJ1-1; the central 10 bases match TRBD1. The source material was peripheral blood. The CDR3 amino acid sequence is: CASSAGQGSTEAFF. The DNA sequence is TGTGCCAGCAGTGCGGGACAGGGGAGTACTGAAGCTTTCTTT.